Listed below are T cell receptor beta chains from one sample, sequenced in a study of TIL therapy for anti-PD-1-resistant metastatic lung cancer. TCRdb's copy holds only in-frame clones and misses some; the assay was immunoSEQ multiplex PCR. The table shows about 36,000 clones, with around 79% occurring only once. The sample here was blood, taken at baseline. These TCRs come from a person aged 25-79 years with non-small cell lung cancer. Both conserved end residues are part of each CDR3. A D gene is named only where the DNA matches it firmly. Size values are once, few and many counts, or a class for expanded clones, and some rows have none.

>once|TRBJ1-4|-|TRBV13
TGTGCCAGCAGCTCACTGAATCTAAATGAAAAACTGTTTTTT
CASSSLNLNEKLFF
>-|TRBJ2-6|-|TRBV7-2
TGTGCCAGCAGCTTAGTCCGGGCGGGGGCCAACGTCCTGACTTTC
CASSLVRAGANVLTF
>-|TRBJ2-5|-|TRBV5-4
TGTGCCAGCAGCATAATAGGCCCCGGCGGGGAGACCCAGTACTTC
CASSIIGPGGETQYF
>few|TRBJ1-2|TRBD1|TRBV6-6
TGTGCCAGCATCCCGACAGGGGGGGGGCCCCTCAGCGGCTACACCTTC
CASIPTGGGPLSGYTF
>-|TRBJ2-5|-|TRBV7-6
TGTGCCAGCAGCACACGACTAGGCGAGACCCAGTACTTC
CASSTRLGETQYF
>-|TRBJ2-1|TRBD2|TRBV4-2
TGTGCCAGCAGCCAAGATGGGGCGGGGGGGTACAATGAGCAGTTCTTC
CASSQDGAGGYNEQFF
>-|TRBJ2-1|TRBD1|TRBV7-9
TGTGCCAGCAGCGACGACGTGACAGGGAATGAGCAGTTCTTC
CASSDDVTGNEQFF
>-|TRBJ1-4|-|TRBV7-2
TGTGCCAGCAGCTTTTCGGGACGGGCTCGAGATGAAAAACTGTTTTTT
CASSFSGRARDEKLFF
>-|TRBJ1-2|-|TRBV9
TGTGCCAGCAGCGTAGAGAGCAGGACTCCCTATGGCTACACCTTC
CASSVESRTPYGYTF
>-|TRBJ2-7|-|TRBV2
TGTGCCAGCAGTCCACTGGGGGTCGAGCAGTACTTC
CASSPLGVEQYF
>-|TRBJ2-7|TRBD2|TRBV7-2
TGTGCCAGCAGCCCGGGACTAGCGGTCGTCTACGAGCAGTACTTC
CASSPGLAVVYEQYF
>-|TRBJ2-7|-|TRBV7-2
TGTGCCAGCAGCACCTTAGGGGGCTCCTACGAGCAGTACTTC
CASSTLGGSYEQYF
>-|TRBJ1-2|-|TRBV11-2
TGTGCCAGCAGCCCGGCCTCCCAGACAGTCTATGGCTACACCTTC
CASSPASQTVYGYTF
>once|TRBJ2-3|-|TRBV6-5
TGTGCCAGCAGTTACAACGGGCCAACGCAGTATTTT
CASSYNGPTQYF
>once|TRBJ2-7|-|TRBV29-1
TGCAGCGTTCGGCGGGGATCCTACGAGCAGTACTTC
CSVRRGSYEQYF
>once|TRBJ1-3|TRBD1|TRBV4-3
TGCGCCAGCAGCCAAGAACCACAGGGGGACTCTGGAAACACCATATATTTT
CASSQEPQGDSGNTIYF
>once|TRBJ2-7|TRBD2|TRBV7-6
TGTGCCAGCAGCTTAGCTCGGGGGGTGGGGTACGAGCAGTACTTC
CASSLARGVGYEQYF
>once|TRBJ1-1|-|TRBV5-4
TGTGCCAGCAGTCTCGTTGACAACACTGAAGCTTTCTTT
CASSLVDNTEAFF